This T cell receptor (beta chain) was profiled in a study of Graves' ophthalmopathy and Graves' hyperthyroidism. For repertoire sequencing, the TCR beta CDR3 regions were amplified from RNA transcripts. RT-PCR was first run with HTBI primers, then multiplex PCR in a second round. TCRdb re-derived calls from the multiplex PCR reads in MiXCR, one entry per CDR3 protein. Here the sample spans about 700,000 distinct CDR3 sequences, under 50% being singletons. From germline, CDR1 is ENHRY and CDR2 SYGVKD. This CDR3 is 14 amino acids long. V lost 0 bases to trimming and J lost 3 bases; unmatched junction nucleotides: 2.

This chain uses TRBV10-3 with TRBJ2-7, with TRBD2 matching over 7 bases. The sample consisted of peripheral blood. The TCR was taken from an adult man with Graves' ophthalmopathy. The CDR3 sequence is CAISESGEGYEQYF. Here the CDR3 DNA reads TGTGCCATCAGTGAGTCGGGGGAGGGCTACGAGCAGTACTTC.